This entry describes one T cell receptor (beta chain). Its antigen is currently unknown. V was pared by 4 bases and J by 3 bases, with 14 bases between. The CDR3 loop spans 14 amino acids. The germline V gene encodes CDR1 SGHDT and CDR2 YYEEEE. The sample comes from a study of chemoradiotherapy in HPV16-positive cancers. Overall study results and limits: Candidate HPV-specific clones and E7-related TCR motifs grew in tumor during treatment.

Generated by immunoSEQ multiplex PCR, the TCRdb table keeps only in-frame clones and is missing some. The sample yields 9,500 or so clones, 80% to 85% seen once. The source is a human donor with HPV-associated anogenital cancer. V is TRBV5-6 and J is TRBJ2-7; D is tentatively TRBD1 or TRBD2 (5 bases each). This specimen was tumor tissue, taken from a patient who underwent chemoradiotherapy. The CDR3 reads CASSGAGRDYEQYF. CDR3 DNA: TGTGCCAGCAGCGGCGCGGGCAGGGACTACGAGCAGTACTTC.